Listed here are 13 T cell receptor beta chains from one sample, sequenced in a study of shared clonotypes between healthy human individuals. Terminally differentiated effector memory CD45RA+ cells were excluded from the naive CD8 cells, which were CD45RO-negative and positively selected for CCR7. Sequenced by immunoSEQ multiplex PCR; TCRdb stores in-frame clones only, minus some. The sample carries about 2.1 million clones, about 94% recorded once. Specimen: naive CD8+ T cells from PBMCs. Every receptor here comes from a man in his late teens or twenties in good health. Some clones in this sample may be carry-over from other donors' samples.

The CDR3 here is CASSPDESLGEQYF. The CDR3 DNA follows: TGTGCCAGCAGTCCGGACGAAAGCTTGGGAGAGCAGTACTTC. The V call is TRBV28, the J call TRBJ2-7; D uncertain. This CDR3 region has 14 residues. The germline CDR1 and CDR2 sequences are MDHEN and SYDVKM. V was shortened by 5 bases and J by 7 bases, with 18 bases between the two germline ends.

The chain combines TRBV10-1 with TRBJ2-7, with TRBD2 identical over 8 bases. Germline V gives CDR1 WNHNN, CDR2 SYGVQD (reference sequence). V was pared by 6 bases and J by 4 bases, with 11 bases of the junction left unmatched. The CDR3 is 15 amino acids. CDR3: CASSFGGGQPYEQYF. The CDR3 DNA sequence: TGCGCCAGCAGCTTCGGGGGGGGACAACCTTACGAGCAGTACTTC.

The chain has TRBV19 and TRBJ2-4; D possibly uses TRBD1 or TRBD2 (5 bases each). Germline assignment: CDR1 LNHDA and CDR2 SQIVND (reference sequence). The CDR3 has 17 residues. V was clipped by 1 base and J by 1 base, with 14 bases between them. Written as DNA, the CDR3 is TGTGCCAGTAGTATAGTTCATTCCGAGGGGGCCAAAAACATTCAGTACTTC. Encoded protein: CASSIVHSEGAKNIQYF.

This clone was counted a single time. V usage is TRBV6-4 and J usage is TRBJ2-1; TRBD1 might be the D (7 bases). The V end was cut by 5 bases, the J end by 5 bases, with 31 bases between. Germline CDR1 MRHNA, CDR2 SNTAGT. This CDR3 spans 20 amino acids. CDR3 amino acids: CASSPGTEDVTRGWDNEQFF. The CDR3 region has the DNA TGTGCCAGCAGTCCCGGGACAGAAGACGTGACTAGAGGATGGGACAATGAGCAGTTCTTC.

The chain carries TRBV13 and TRBJ1-1; D is ambiguous. V was shortened by 4 bases and J by 0 bases, with 12 bases between the two germline ends. CDR1 and CDR2 from the germline V gene are PRHDT and FYEKMQ (reference sequence). The CDR3 has 15 amino acids. CDR3 region: CASSSRRIMNTEAFF. The CDR3 DNA is TGTGCCAGCAGCTCTCGACGGATAATGAACACTGAAGCTTTCTTT.

This chain joins TRBV4-3 and TRBJ2-2; possible D gene TRBD2, 5 bases. Germline V CDR1 and CDR2: LGHNA, YSLEER. The CDR3 consists of 15 residues. V was trimmed by 0 bases and J by 2 bases, leaving 7 bases between them. CDR3 bases: TGCGCCAGCAGCCAAGAACGGGATAACACCGGGGAGCTGTTTTTT. Amino acids: CASSQERDNTGELFF.

This rearrangement joins TRBV5-4 to TRBJ2-3; no firm D call. Germline CDR1 and CDR2: SGHNT and YYREEE (reference sequence). The CDR3 length is 14 residues. The ends were cut back, 0 bases at V and 3 bases at J, with 8 bases in the middle. The CDR3, as DNA: TGTGCCAGCAGCTTGGACCCCACTACAGATACGCAGTATTTT. Protein sequence: CASSLDPTTDTQYF.

Only one count was recorded for this clone. The chain is built from TRBV11-2 and TRBJ2-1, with D possibly being TRBD2 (6 bases). The CDR3 is 13 amino acids. Germline lookup yields CDR1 SGHAT and CDR2 FQNNGV. V was trimmed by 5 bases and J by 9 bases, leaving 14 bases between them. The chain's CDR3 is CASSQGWGLEQFF. The CDR3 DNA is TGTGCCAGCAGCCAAGGGTGGGGACTTGAGCAGTTCTTC.

CDR3 sequence: CALLGTSGRNEQFF. In DNA, the CDR3 is TGTGCGCTGCTAGGGACTAGCGGGAGAAATGAGCAGTTCTTC. This sequence joins TRBV2 and TRBJ2-1; TRBD2 matches at 14 bases. Germline-derived CDR1 and CDR2 are SNHLY and FYNNEI. The CDR3 extends over 14 amino acids.

Comments on this clone: Different DNA sequences within this sample yield the same CDR3. CDR3 loop: CASSIGRTEAFF. CDR3 DNA: TGTGCCAGTAGTATCGGTCGGACTGAAGCTTTCTTT. The genes are TRBV19 and TRBJ1-1; D is undetermined. From germline, CDR1 is LNHDA and CDR2 SQIVND (reference sequence). The ends were cut back, 3 bases at V and 5 bases at J, with 7 bases in the middle. The CDR3 is 12 amino acids.

V gene TRBV7-9 combines with J gene TRBJ2-7; 16 bases line up with TRBD2. CDR1 is SEHNR, CDR2 FQNEAQ, per germline (reference sequence). This CDR3 contains 17 residues. V dropped 8 bases and J dropped 4; count of bases not matched to a gene: 11. CDR3 in amino acids: CASGLPGTSGRAYEQYF. DNA for the CDR3: TGTGCCAGCGGTCTCCCCGGGACTAGCGGGAGGGCGTACGAGCAGTACTTC.

This rearrangement joins TRBV6-6 to TRBJ2-1; D unresolved. The CDR3 runs to 14 residues. Trimming removed 0 bases at V and 7 bases at J, with 10 bases between. Germline assignment: CDR1 MNHNY and CDR2 SVGAGI (reference sequence). DNA for the CDR3: TGTGCCAGCAGTTACTCGATTCCAGGTAATGAGCAGTTCTTC. It encodes CASSYSIPGNEQFF.

This chain joins TRBV7-9 and TRBJ1-1; D is uncertain. Germline lookup yields CDR1 SEHNR and CDR2 FQNEAQ (reference sequence). This CDR3 contains 13 residues. V was pared by 6 bases and J by 4 bases, with 12 bases between. CDR3 residues: CASRVPGSTEAFF. The CDR3 DNA is TGTGCCAGCAGAGTTCCGGGTAGCACTGAAGCTTTCTTT.